This TCR beta chain is from a study of glioma-infiltrating T cells. Trimming removed 3 bases from V and 3 bases from J, with 13 bases in between. Germline CDR1 KGHSH, CDR2 LQKENI. The CDR3 contains 15 residues. Study observations and caveats: Very few CDR3 sequences were shared between tissue and blood.

This clonotype showed up just a few times. The antigen remains unidentified. Amplification of TCR alpha and beta CDR3 regions from RNA used iRepertoire nested multiplex PCR. Each CDR3 protein is one row after TCRdb ran MiXCR on the multiplex PCR reads. The table includes 100,000 to 150,000 distinct CDR3 sequences, 20% to 25% detected once. The sequenced sample consisted of glioma tissue, nonneoplastic brain tissue, or PBMCs (not recorded which). This clonotype originated in a human donor with low-grade glioma or glioblastoma, undergoing nonglioma brain surgery, or in good health (not recorded which). The chain uses TRBV18 and TRBJ2-3; D is unclear. The CDR3, as DNA: TGTGCCAGCTCACCGACTTATATTATGACAGATACGCAGTATTTT. Its protein product is CASSPTYIMTDTQYF.